The rows below give T cell receptor beta chains drawn from one sample of a study of patients and donors after allogeneic stem cell transplantation. TCRdb ran MiXCR on the RT-PCR reads and lists one entry per CDR3 protein. The table shows about a million distinct CDR3 sequences, with 15% to 20% occurring only once. Sequencing was carried out using blood, either unsorted or a sorted T cell fraction (not recorded which). The receptor source for this set is a human donor who was either an allogeneic HSCT recipient or a stem cell or donor lymphocyte infusion donor (not recorded which). It is not recorded whose cells these are; they may come from a transplant donor. CDR3s include the opening cysteine and the closing phenylalanine or tryptophan. D genes are given only for firm matches. Only some rows state a clone size, as once, few, many or a class for expanded clones.

clone size	V gene	J gene	D gene	CDR3 DNA	CDR3 protein
-	TRBV29-1	TRBJ2-1	TRBD2	TGCAGCGTTTTGAGCGGGAGGAATGAGCAGTTCTTC	CSVLSGRNEQFF
-	TRBV2	TRBJ1-1	-	TGTGCCAGCACCGAACAAGGAGGCACTGAAGCTTTCTTT	CASTEQGGTEAFF
-	TRBV12-3/TRBV12-4	TRBJ1-3	-	TGTGCCAGCAGTTTGCGCAGGGCAGGAAACACCATATATTTT	CASSLRRAGNTIYF
few	TRBV24-1	TRBJ1-5	-	TGTGCCACCAGTGAAGGCGGGCTGCCCCAGCATTTT	CATSEGGLPQHF
few	TRBV3-1	TRBJ2-7	-	TGTGCCAGCAGCCATCCCTCAGCGGGTACCTACGAGCAGTACTTC	CASSHPSAGTYEQYF
-	TRBV6-2/TRBV6-3	TRBJ2-7	-	TGTGCCAGCCTCTCCCCGGGGCGCCCGTCCTACGAGCAGTACTTC	CASLSPGRPSYEQYF
few	TRBV5-1	TRBJ2-1	TRBD1	TGCGCCAGCAGCTGGATGACAGGGGGCGATGAGCAGTTCTTC	CASSWMTGGDEQFF
-	TRBV5-1	TRBJ2-1	-	TGCGCCAGCAGCTTTCGACCACCCAGGGATGAGCAGTTCTTC	CASSFRPPRDEQFF
few	TRBV12-3/TRBV12-4	TRBJ2-7	-	TGTGCCAGCAGGCCGGACTGGAATCCTTACGAGCAGTACTTC	CASRPDWNPYEQYF
-	TRBV12-3/TRBV12-4	TRBJ1-1	-	TGTGCCAGCGGGGTAGTCGGGACTAAGAACACTGAAGCTTTCTTT	CASGVVGTKNTEAFF
-	TRBV20-1	TRBJ1-1	TRBD1	TGCAGTGCTACACACAAGGCGGGACAGCTGAACACTGAAGCTTTCTTT	CSATHKAGQLNTEAFF
-	TRBV19	TRBJ2-3	-	TGTGCCAGTAGACCGGACTTGTGGAGGGCAGATACGCAGTATTTT	CASRPDLWRADTQYF
few	TRBV20-1	TRBJ1-5	TRBD1	TGCAGTGCTAGTAGGACAGGGGATAATCAGCCCCAGCATTTT	CSASRTGDNQPQHF
-	TRBV24-1	TRBJ1-3	TRBD1	TGTGCCACCAGTGACCCTCCAGGACAGGGGAGGAACACCATATATTTT	CATSDPPGQGRNTIYF
-	TRBV7-2	TRBJ2-5	-	TGTGCCAGCAGCCTAAATGGGCCTTTGGTCGAGACCCAGTACTTC	CASSLNGPLVETQYF
few	TRBV12-3/TRBV12-4	TRBJ1-2	TRBD1	TGTGCCAGCGGTACAACAGGGGCAGGAGGCTACACCTTC	CASGTTGAGGYTF
few	TRBV3-1	TRBJ2-7	TRBD1	TGTGCCAGCAGCCAAGCCTCGGGACAGGGTCGTGAGCAGTACTTC	CASSQASGQGREQYF
-	TRBV2	TRBJ2-2	TRBD2	TGTGCCAGCAGTGAAGTAGCGGGGGCGGTCGCCGGGGAGCTGTTTTTT	CASSEVAGAVAGELFF
few	TRBV27	TRBJ2-1	-	TGTGCCAGCAGACAAGGTCCCTACAATGAGCAGTTCTTC	CASRQGPYNEQFF
-	TRBV20-1	TRBJ2-2	-	TGCAGTGCTAGGGCGGCAGTAGGTACCGGGGAGCTGTTTTTT	CSARAAVGTGELFF
-	TRBV12-3/TRBV12-4	TRBJ2-2	-	TGTGCCAGCAGTTTGAGGAGGGTACCGCCGAACACCGGGGAGCTGTTTTTT	CASSLRRVPPNTGELFF
few	TRBV5-1	TRBJ1-4	-	TGCGCCAGCAGCCGGGCCGGTAATGAAAAACTGTTTTTT	CASSRAGNEKLFF
-	TRBV6-1	TRBJ2-1	TRBD2	TGTGCCAGCAGTCTCGGCGGGAGAGGCAATGAGCAGTTCTTC	CASSLGGRGNEQFF
-	TRBV6-5	TRBJ1-1	-	TGTGCCAGCAGTTACTCGAGGGGGGGGCGCAGAAAAACTGAAGCTTTCTTT	CASSYSRGGRRKTEAFF
-	TRBV21-1	TRBJ2-5	-	TGTGCCAGCAGCCCCCCGGGACAGGGGGCGGATGAGACCCAGTACTTC	CASSPPGQGADETQYF
few	TRBV5-1	TRBJ2-5	-	TGCGCCAGCAGCTTGCTGGACAGTCAAGAGACCCAGTACTTC	CASSLLDSQETQYF
few	TRBV7-9	TRBJ2-7	TRBD2	TGTGCCAGCAGCCTGGGACTAGCCAAGGGGGAGCAGTACTTC	CASSLGLAKGEQYF
few	TRBV7-3	TRBJ2-2	TRBD2	TGTGCCAGCAGCTTATATGAGGCTAGCGGGAGGAACACCGGGGAGCTGTTTTTT	CASSLYEASGRNTGELFF
many	TRBV29-1	TRBJ2-2	-	TGCAGCGTTGTTGGGGGGGCCTTGAACACCGGGGAGCTGTTTTTT	CSVVGGALNTGELFF
-	TRBV6-1	TRBJ1-1	-	TGTGCCAGCAGCATCAAGGCTGGGAACACTGAAGCTTTCTTT	CASSIKAGNTEAFF
few	TRBV28	TRBJ1-1	-	TGTGCCAGCAGTTTAATCCTGGAGAACACTGAAGCTTTCTTT	CASSLILENTEAFF
few	TRBV20-1	TRBJ1-5	-	TGCAGTACAAGACGGGACACCAAAGAGCATTTT	CSTRRDTKEHF
many	TRBV7-3	TRBJ2-1	-	TGTGCCAGCAGCTTATTGATTGGACTATACGACAATGAGCAGTTCTTC	CASSLLIGLYDNEQFF
few	TRBV15	TRBJ1-3	TRBD1	TGTGCCACCAGCACGGGACAGGGGGCAAGGGGAAACACCATATATTTT	CATSTGQGARGNTIYF
-	TRBV10-3	TRBJ2-2	TRBD2	TGTGCCACCTCCGGGACTACCAACACCGGGGAGCTGTTTTTT	CATSGTTNTGELFF
-	TRBV15	TRBJ2-1	TRBD2	TGTGCCACCAGCACTAGCGGGGACTACAATGAGCAGTTCTTC	CATSTSGDYNEQFF
few	TRBV20-1	TRBJ1-6	-	TGCAGTGCCATTACCCACCGACAAGTCTCCTATAATTCACCCCTCCACTTT	CSAITHRQVSYNSPLHF
once	TRBV7-3	TRBJ1-3	-	TGTGCCAGCAGCTTAACGGGCGGGGTTGGAAACACCATATATTTT	CASSLTGGVGNTIYF
few	TRBV12-3/TRBV12-4	TRBJ2-7	TRBD2	TGTGCCAGCAGCCTCGAAGCGGGAGGGTTCGAGCAGTACTTC	CASSLEAGGFEQYF
few	TRBV9	TRBJ2-3	-	TGTGCCAGCAGCGTAGGAGGCGAGGAGTCCACAGATACGCAGTATTTT	CASSVGGEESTDTQYF
-	TRBV24-1	TRBJ1-2	-	TGTGCCACCAGTGACCCTCTAGCTAACTATGGCTACACCTTC	CATSDPLANYGYTF
-	TRBV7-9	TRBJ1-1	-	TGTGCCAGCAGCTTACAACAGGACCCCGCTTTCTTT	CASSLQQDPAFF
-	TRBV12-3/TRBV12-4	TRBJ1-4	-	TGTGCCAGCAGTGTTCAAAATCCGGGTACGGGATTTAATGAAAAACTGTTTTTT	CASSVQNPGTGFNEKLFF
few	TRBV10-3	TRBJ2-3	-	TGTGCCACCCAATACACAGATACGCAGTATTTT	CATQYTDTQYF
-	TRBV12-3/TRBV12-4	TRBJ2-7	TRBD1	TGTGCCAGCAGTTTCGGACAGGAGAGGAGCGAGCAGTACTTC	CASSFGQERSEQYF
-	TRBV20-1	TRBJ1-4	TRBD1	TGCAGTGCCGCGAGAAGGGGGCGACCTAATGAAAAACTGTTTTTT	CSAARRGRPNEKLFF
few	TRBV10-3	TRBJ2-5	TRBD1	TGTGCCATCACCCAGGGACAGGGAGAGCCCCAGTACTTC	CAITQGQGEPQYF
-	TRBV29-1	TRBJ2-3	-	TGCAGCGCCCTTGGGGATAGCACAGATACGCAGTATTTT	CSALGDSTDTQYF